This T cell receptor beta chain was obtained from a study of T cell responses to AZD1222 COVID-19 vaccine. This clone occurred once. Its specificity is unknown. The CDR3 loop spans 12 amino acids. Trimming stripped 0 bases from V and 5 bases from J, with 7 bases between. Germline values: CDR1 GTSNPN, CDR2 SVGIG (reference sequence). Findings and caveats of the study: Regions 160-218 and 743-854 held dominance among vaccine-associated CD4 TCRs, which spanned spike. Targets within unmutated variant regions were reportedly found for nearly half of spike-specific TCRs. Spike-specific TCR breadth and depth both grew after two AZD1222 doses.

TCRdb's copy holds only in-frame clones and misses some; the assay was immunoSEQ multiplex PCR. The table lists under 150,000 clones, around 89% of them singletons. This sequence was found in an adult in good health. The sequencing here drew on peripheral blood, taken on day 0 of MenACWY control vaccination. This sequence joins TRBV30 and TRBJ1-1, with unresolved D. Written as DNA, the CDR3 is TGTGCCTGGAGTGTGTGGGGTACTGAAGCTTTCTTT. Translation: CAWSVWGTEAFF.